This T cell receptor (beta chain) was retrieved from a study of sequential checkpoint blockade in melanoma (dated by TCRdb to 2018 to 2020). A note on the overall study: Patients were assigned by 1:1 randomization to either first-line nivolumab followed by ipilimumab (arm A) or ipilimumab followed by nivolumab (arm B). Maintenance nivolumab was given following each of the two trial sequences.

Study-wide conclusions, independent of this receptor: The response-prediction model combining TCR metrics and mutation burden needs validation in larger, independent patient cohorts.

About this clone itself: The clone's antigen remains unknown. There are no base qualities to consult, and no much larger clone falls within one base.

This specimen's treatment or condition label, per the study, means: randomized to nivolumab then ipilimumab (arm A) or the reverse (arm B). None of the trial patients had been given prior DNA-damaging chemotherapy. Thawed PBMCs were sorted on a FACS Aria II flow cytometer to isolate live CD3+CD8+ cells negative for CD19 and CD56. CheckMate 064, a randomized, open-label phase II trial of sequential checkpoint blockade, was the source of the samples, all of which came from patients with melanoma. Peripheral blood mononuclear cells were obtained through leukapheresis, purified using Ficoll-Paque, and frozen in human serum containing 10% DMSO. Purity of sorted blood CD3+CD8+ cells was verified at >98% immediately after sorting, followed by DNA extraction. TCRbeta CDR3 regions were immunosequenced from genomic DNA with the immunoSEQ Assay. Before high-throughput sequencing, genomic DNA was amplified using bias-controlled multiplex PCR. The authors' pipeline ran thus. To quantify the absolute abundance of each unique TCRbeta CDR3 region, the sequences were collapsed and filtered. Clonality was defined as 1 minus Pielou's evenness and was calculated using productive rearrangements only. Clones with significantly greater frequencies in on-treatment versus baseline samples were identified using a previously published method. TCRdb's version of the immuneACCESS table is confined to in-frame rearrangements and falls short of the full clone set. An unresolved V gene accounts for under half of the shortfall where checked; the remainder is of unknown origin. Clone size and the V and J calls come from that table; the DNA yielded D and trimming. The sample table records over 25,000 clones; roughly 84% of these occur just once. The leading ten clones occupy around 19% of the sample.

The sequence was obtained from a human donor with melanoma. Sample: CD8+ T cells sorted from blood (inferred from file names), taken from a patient given nivolumab and ipilimumab in sequence.

The CDR3 in this case is CASSQEGGRGWEEGNTIYF. Read as DNA, the sequence is TGCGCCAGCAGCCAAGAAGGGGGCAGGGGTTGGGAAGAGGGAAACACCATATATTTT. The chain links TRBV4-1 with TRBJ1-3; 7 middle bases align to TRBD1. V is pruned by 0 bases and J by 4 bases, leaving 15 bases of the junction without a gene match. From the germline V gene, CDR1 is MGHRA and CDR2 is YSYEKL. The CDR3, from cysteine to phenylalanine, totals 19 residues. The DNA shown is the 57-base CDR3, in frame from base 1.